Each of the 27 T cell receptor beta chains below was sequenced from the same sample in a study of tumor and adjacent non-tumor tissue in lung cancer. This sample's RNA came from whole unsorted tissue. A modified ARM-PCR protocol with three rounds of nested PCR amplified TCRbeta. TCRdb re-called the multiplex PCR reads with MiXCR, one entry per CDR3 protein. The sample holds about 93,000 distinct CDR3 sequences; 61% are singletons and the top ten take more than 14%. Sequencing used lung tumor tissue. These receptors were taken from a man aged 70-80 years with non-small cell lung cancer.

Concerning this clonotype: The junction differs from germline at one of its ends, possibly a read error. The chain links TRBV29-1 to TRBJ2-2, with D tentatively TRBD2 (6 bases). The CDR3 length is 18 residues. Germline V gene lookup returns CDR1 SQVTM and CDR2 ANQGSEA. The CDR3 sequence: CNVVSRLAKLVCTGELFF. In DNA, the CDR3 is TGCAACGTTGTGAGCAGGCTAGCGAAGTTGGTATGCACCGGGGAGCTGTTCTTT.

The J gene is TRBJ2-1, the V gene TRBV28, with D maybe TRBD2 (6 bases). The CDR3 is made up of 20 amino acids. Germline V gene lookup returns CDR1 MDHEN and CDR2 SYDVKM. V was shortened by 5 bases and J by 4 bases, with 30 bases between the two germline ends. CDR3 sequence (DNA): TGTGCCAGCAGTGGCGGACGTGTTTGGGCGGGGCTGGGGCTTTACAATGAGCAGTTCTTC. Its protein is CASSGGRVWAGLGLYNEQFF.

This clonotype was observed a single time. The chain uses TRBV11-2 and TRBJ2-3, with TRBD2 identical over 10 bases. The germline CDR1 and CDR2 sequences are SGHAT and FQNNGV. The CDR3 has 17 residues. J was trimmed by 2 bases and V by 4 bases; bases with no gene match: 9. CDR3 sequence reads: CASSSLGTSVNTDTQYF. The CDR3, as DNA: TGTGCCAGCAGCTCCCTTGGGACTAGCGTGAACACAGATACGCAGTATTTT.

V gene TRBV25-1 combines with J gene TRBJ1-6; 7 bases agree with TRBD1. Looked up from germline, CDR1 is MGHDK and CDR2 is SYGVNS. Germline trimming cut 0 bases from V and 4 bases from J; bases unmatched to any gene: 3. The CDR3 is 16 residues long. This CDR3 reads CASSEYGDRYNSPLHF. The CDR3 nucleotides are TGTGCCAGCAGTGAATATGGGGACAGATATAATTCACCCCTCCACTTT.

The chain carries TRBV4-2 and TRBJ2-7; D may be TRBD1 (6 bases). The CDR3 extends over 13 amino acids. The germline V gene encodes CDR1 LGHNA and CDR2 YNFKEQ. CDR3 in amino acids: CDSSQVLRGEQYF. Written as DNA, the CDR3 is TGTGACAGTAGCCAAGTTCTCAGGGGCGAGCAGTACTTC.

This clonotype was observed a handful of times. This sequence joins TRBV5-5 and TRBJ2-7; no reliable D call. CDR3 length: 15 amino acids. CDR1 is SGHKS, CDR2 YYEKEE, per germline (reference sequence). V was trimmed by 2 bases and J by 0 bases, leaving 12 bases between them. CDR3 amino acids: CASSLKGMSSYEQYF. In DNA, the CDR3 is TGTGCCAGCAGCTTAAAAGGAATGAGCTCCTACGAGCAGTACTTC.

The J gene is TRBJ2-7, the V gene TRBV11-2; D may correspond to TRBD1 or TRBD2 (5 bases each). V was trimmed by 5 bases and J by 10 bases, leaving 27 bases between them. This CDR3 comprises 16 residues. The germline V gene encodes CDR1 SGHAT and CDR2 FQNNGV. CDR3 nucleotide sequence: TGTGCCAGCAGCATATCAGGGAAGGAGAGGGTGAGCGATCAGTACTTC. It encodes CASSISGKERVSDQYF.

For this clonotype: This is likely a read error, given that the CDR3 carries no conserved phenylalanine or tryptophan at its end. The limits of the CDR3 on the DNA are not certain, so only TCRdb's listed CDR3 is given. The rearrangement joins TRBV10-3 to TRBJ1-6. The CDR3 has 13 amino acids, counting both end residues. The germline V gene encodes CDR1 ENHRY and CDR2 SYGVKD. Here the CDR3 reads CAIRGNGYSPFHL.

This clonotype was picked up a small number of times. The chain has TRBV11-2 and TRBJ2-1; no definite D call. Germline values: CDR1 SGHAT, CDR2 FQNNGV. The CDR3 loop spans 16 amino acids. The V end was cut by 1 base, the J end by 2 bases, with 12 bases between. The CDR3 nucleotides read TGTGCCAGCAGCTTAGTGAAGGACGGCACCTACAATGAGCAGTTCTTC. The encoded protein is CASSLVKDGTYNEQFF.

Concerning this clonotype itself: The CDR3 ends on some other residue instead of the conserved phenylalanine or tryptophan, so this is likely a read error. The DNA is omitted, as the CDR3 cannot be located on it reliably, and the CDR3 follows TCRdb's listing. The gene calls are TRBV11-3 and TRBJ2-7. Germline CDR1 and CDR2: SGHNT and YENEEA. Ends included, the CDR3 has 13 residues. The CDR3 loop is CASSLEGWSEQYL.

This clonotype was seen a handful of times. In this CDR3 the conserved last residue, phenylalanine or tryptophan, is missing, so a read error is likely. This rearrangement joins TRBV11-2 to TRBJ2-7, with D possibly being TRBD1 (6 bases). Germline V lookup: CDR1 SGHAT, CDR2 FQNNGV. This CDR3 is built from 15 residues. Trimming removed 9 bases from V and 3 bases from J, with 21 bases in between. CDR3 DNA sequence: TGTGCCAGGAGCATTACAGGGTTCGGTGTCTACGAGCAGTACTCC. It codes for CARSITGFGVYEQYS.

This clonotype appeared a few times. Given a much more abundant clone one base away, this may be a read error. This is likely a read error, given that the CDR3 carries no conserved phenylalanine or tryptophan at its end. This chain joins TRBV10-3 and TRBJ1-4, with D unresolved. V lost 0 bases to trimming and J lost 13 bases, with 12 bases between them. Germline V gene sequence: CDR1 ENHRY, CDR2 SYGVKD. This CDR3 has 13 amino acids. In DNA form, the CDR3 reads TGTGCCATCAGTGAGTCGAAGGCGTCCGGACTGTTTCTT. Translation: CAISESKASGLFL.

This clonotype was detected ten times or more. The rearrangement joins TRBV5-1 to TRBJ2-1, with D possibly being TRBD1 (5 bases). Germline V gene data show CDR1 as SGHRS and CDR2 as YFSETQ. Trimming cost V 4 bases and J 4 bases, with 9 bases left between them. The CDR3 is 13 residues long. The CDR3 sequence is CASSRGGYNEQFF. CDR3 nucleotides: TGCGCCAGCAGCAGGGGCGGATACAATGAGCAGTTCTTC.

This clonotype was recorded at least ten times. The rearrangement links TRBV7-8 to TRBJ2-2; D call uncertain. With 3 bases removed from V and 3 bases from J, the gap between germline ends came to 11 bases. Looked up from germline, CDR1 is SGHVS and CDR2 is FQNEAQ. The CDR3 totals 15 residues. CDR3 nucleotides: TGTGCCAGCAGCTTGATGGGGTCGGACACCGGGGAGCTGTTTTTT. Amino acid sequence: CASSLMGSDTGELFF.

This clonotype was detected many times. The CDR3 loop reads CASSLGTGNSPLHF. CDR3 coding DNA: TGCGCCAGCAGCTTGGGTACGGGGAATTCACCCCTCCACTTT. The chain links TRBV5-1 to TRBJ1-6; D is undetermined. This CDR3 comprises 14 residues. CDR1 SGHRS and CDR2 YFSETQ come from the germline V gene. V was clipped by 0 bases and J by 7 bases, with 8 bases between them.

Sample share makes this clonotype medium-sized. V is TRBV11-1 and J is TRBJ2-3; 7 bases are a match to TRBD2. CDR1 SGHAT and CDR2 FQDESV come from the germline V gene (reference sequence). V lost 5 bases and J lost 1; bases outside the gene matches: 9. This CDR3 region has 16 residues. The CDR3 DNA sequence: TGTGCCAGCAGCCAAAGGAGGGAGGGAGGCACAGATACGCAGTATTTT. This encodes CASSQRREGGTDTQYF.

This CDR3 is CSVPGQGAGVEAFF. CDR3 DNA sequence: TGCAGCGTTCCTGGTCAGGGGGCAGGAGTTGAAGCTTTCTTT. The chain carries TRBV29-1 and TRBJ1-1; 8 bases are a match to TRBD1. Germline trimming cut 5 bases from V and 7 bases from J; bases unmatched to any gene: 12. The CDR3 runs to 14 residues. Germline CDR1 reads SQVTM; CDR2 reads ANQGSEA.

This clonotype came up many times. The chain is built from TRBV5-6 and TRBJ2-3; 7 bases align to TRBD2. After removal of 2 bases from V and 2 bases from J, the junction contained 5 bases not matched to a gene. The CDR3 extends over 15 amino acids. Looked up from germline, CDR1 is SGHDT and CDR2 is YYEEEE. CDR3 amino acids: CASSFTGTITDTQYF. For the CDR3, the DNA is TGTGCCAGCAGCTTCACCGGGACTATCACAGATACGCAGTATTTT.

This clonotype was counted between two and nine times. CDR3 DNA: TGTGCCATCAGTTGCGACAGAGAGGAGACCCAGTACTTC. Its protein product is CAISCDREETQYF. This chain links TRBV10-3 with TRBJ2-5, with a tentative D call TRBD1 (5 bases). Between the trimmed V and J ends, which lost 5 bases and 5 bases, there was a span of 12 bases. CDR1 ENHRY and CDR2 SYGVKD come from the germline V gene. The CDR3 is 13 residues long.

The genes are TRBV4-2 and TRBJ2-3; 10 bases fit TRBD2. V shed 1 base, J shed 4 bases, and the junction held 29 bases outside the gene matches. The germline gives CDR1 LGHNA, CDR2 YNFKEQ. The CDR3 consists of 24 residues. The CDR3 nucleotides are TGTGCCAGCAGCCAAGCTTCCCAAGCTCCCGGGACTAGCGAGGCGGGGCCAGGGGCAGATACGCAGTATTTT. Translating it yields CASSQASQAPGTSEAGPGADTQYF.

This clonotype has more than one count but fewer than ten. The rearrangement links TRBV29-1 to TRBJ1-2, with TRBD1 identical over 10 bases. The CDR3 spans 16 residues. Germline CDR1 and CDR2: SQVTM and ANQGSEA. CDR3 loop: CSVPDPPGTGVKGYTF. As DNA, the CDR3 is TGCAGTGTTCCCGATCCACCCGGGACAGGGGTTAAGGGCTACACCTTC.

Concerning this clonotype itself: A read error may produce the germline difference seen at one junction end. J is TRBJ2-5 and V is TRBV11-2; 7 nucleotides agree with TRBD1. Germline V gene data show CDR1 as SGHAT and CDR2 as FQNNGV. There are 14 residues in the CDR3. The CDR3 protein is CAGSVKGGAITQYF. CDR3 DNA sequence: TGTGCCGGCAGCGTGAAAGGGGGCGCGATCACCCAGTACTTC.

Comments on this clonotype: At one of its ends the junction is not consistent with the germline gene, which may arise from a read error. The chain employs TRBV11-1 and TRBJ2-7, with D maybe TRBD2 (6 bases). Looked up from germline, CDR1 is SGHAT and CDR2 is FQDESV (reference sequence). The CDR3 runs to 16 residues. The chain's CDR3 is CASSLARLVDSYGQYF. CDR3 bases: TGTGCCAGCAGCTTAGCGCGACTAGTGGACTCCTACGGGCAGTACTTC. The full variable domain, its missing parts supplied by reference TRBV11-1 and TRBJ2-7, is EAEVAQSPRYKITEKSQAVAFWCDPISGHATLYWYRQILGQGPELLVQFQDESVVDDSQLPKDRFSAERLKGVDSTLKIQPAELGDSAMYLCASSLARLVDSYGQYFGPGTRLTVT.

With regard to this clonotype: One junction end disagrees with the germline gene, perhaps due to a read error. The rearrangement uses TRBV12-3 or TRBV12-4 and TRBJ2-7, with 7 bases fitting TRBD2. This CDR3 contains 14 residues. The CDR3 region is CASSSPIAGDQQCF. As DNA, the CDR3 is TGTGCCAGCAGCTCACCTATTGCGGGAGATCAGCAGTGCTTC.

Notes on this clonotype: The junction departs from the called germline gene at one end, perhaps through a read error. The chain combines TRBV11-3 with TRBJ2-2; perhaps TRBD2 as D (5 bases). Per the germline V gene, CDR1 is SGHNT and CDR2 is YENEEA. The CDR3 covers 13 residues. The CDR3 DNA follows: TGTGTCCGCAGTCCCTTGAACACCGGGGAGCTATTTTTT. Translating it yields CVRSPLNTGELFF.

The rearrangement links TRBV5-1 to TRBJ2-5; 11 nucleotides align to TRBD1. Germline V lookup: CDR1 SGHRS, CDR2 YFSETQ. Trimming removed 3 bases from V and 5 bases from J; junction bases left unmatched: 9. There are 16 residues in the CDR3. CDR3 region: CASSWIPGQGDETQYF. The CDR3 coding sequence is TGCGCCAGCAGCTGGATTCCGGGACAGGGGGATGAGACCCAGTACTTC. Full variable domain (remainder filled in from reference TRBV5-1 and TRBJ2-5): KAGVTQTPRYLIKTRGQQVTLSCSPISGHRSVSWYQQTPGQGLQFLFEYFSETQRNKGNFPGRFSGRQFSNSRSEMNVSTLELGDSALYLCASSWIPGQGDETQYFGPGTRLLVL.

In its sample, this clonotype was seen a few times. The chain uses TRBV13 and TRBJ1-1; unclear D gene. The germline V and J ends were trimmed by 4 bases and 7 bases, with 19 bases remaining between them. Germline lookup yields CDR1 PRHDT and CDR2 FYEKMQ (reference sequence). This CDR3 has 15 amino acids. This CDR3 is CASSSRDSLTNEAFF. The CDR3 DNA is TGTGCCAGCAGCTCCCGAGACTCCCTAACCAATGAAGCTTTCTTT. The full variable domain, completed using reference TRBV13 and TRBJ1-1, is AAGVIQSPRHLIKEKRETATLKCYPIPRHDTVYWYQQGPGQDPQFLISFYEKMQSDKGSIPDRFSAQQFSDYHSELNMSSLELGDSALYFCASSSRDSLTNEAFFGQGTRLTVV.